This T cell receptor beta chain appears in the sequencing data of a study of blood T cell repertoires in COVID-19. Study-wide background: Nucleic acid was either cDNA or gDNA, and it came from T cells, B-cell-depleted T cells, or PBMCs.

Original handling: Estimation of nucleated cell counts was performed using reference gene primer amplification. The protocol was immunoSEQ multiplex PCR, while the TCRdb copy is restricted to in-frame clones and leaves out a portion. V and J calls and clone size are given by that table; D and trimming were obtained from the DNA. The table includes some 460,000 clones, nearly 90% detected once. Participant age was about 18 to 89 years, and participants resided in roughly 25 US areas. Clinical histories supplied by participants themselves formed the basis of cohort assignment. The germline V gene encodes CDR1 SEHNR and CDR2 FQNEAQ (reference sequence). The CDR3 sequence is 14 residues long. Losses at the gene ends were 7 bases for V and 5 bases for J; bases not matched to a gene: 8.

The clonotype comes from a young woman with acute COVID-19. The chain joins TRBV7-9 to TRBJ1-1; 9 bases agree with TRBD1. The sample taken for sequencing was PBMCs or T cells enriched from blood (not recorded which). CDR3 region: CASNQQGARTEAFF. CDR3 nucleotide sequence: TGTGCCAGCAACCAACAGGGGGCGAGAACTGAAGCTTTCTTT.